Reported below is one T cell receptor (beta chain). Its antigen remains unidentified. The data originate from a study of response to subunit inactivated influenza vaccine. Study findings and constraints: Each seasonal flu vaccination may recruit only limited new T cells, authors suggested.

TCRdb re-called the RT-PCR reads through MiXCR, storing one row per CDR3 protein. The table shows approximately 500,000 distinct CDR3 sequences, with approximately 12% occurring only once. Trimming pared 1 base from V and 2 bases from J, leaving 9 bases between. CDR1 SGHAT and CDR2 FQNNGV come from the germline V gene. This CDR3 has 15 amino acids. The sequence was collected from a man between 50 and 59 years old who received an inactivated influenza vaccine. Here the sequenced sample was PBMCs from blood, taken roughly 47 days after vaccination. V is TRBV11-2 and J is TRBJ2-1; no reliable D call. This chain's CDR3 is CASSLAVRPYNEQFF. Written as DNA, the CDR3 is TGTGCCAGCAGCTTAGCGGTTAGACCCTACAATGAGCAGTTCTTC.